The 21 T cell receptor beta chains presented below share a single source sample, sequenced in a study of T cells after yellow fever vaccination. TCRdb used MiXCR to reprocess the 5' RACE reads, holding one entry per CDR3 protein. The sample carries around 610,000 distinct CDR3 sequences, about 13% recorded once. The starting material was PBMCs, obtained on the day of the yellow fever booster vaccination. These receptor sequences come from a man aged 25-45 years who received the YFV17D yellow fever vaccine.

This rearrangement joins TRBV4-2 to TRBJ1-5; D remains ambiguous. Trimming removed 3 bases at V and 2 bases at J, with 14 bases between. The CDR3 covers 16 residues. Germline values: CDR1 LGHNA, CDR2 YNFKEQ. The CDR3 sequence is CASSHPAGTGNQPQHF. The DNA of the CDR3 is TGTGCCAGCAGCCATCCCGCGGGTACGGGCAATCAGCCCCAGCATTTT.

The sample holds a few counts of this clonotype. The chain joins TRBV7-9 to TRBJ2-1; 9 bases are a match to TRBD2. The germline gives CDR1 SEHNR, CDR2 FQNEAQ (reference sequence). The CDR3 is 12 residues long. V lost 5 bases, J lost 9 bases, and 2 bases stayed unmatched. CDR3 sequence (DNA): TGTGCCAGCAGCACGCGGGAGGGTGAGCAGTTCTTC. Translation gives CASSTREGEQFF.

V and J are TRBV5-4 and TRBJ1-2; tentatively, D is TRBD1 (5 bases). The CDR3 is 13 amino acids. Trimming shortened V by 6 bases and J by 6 bases, and 15 bases separated the two germline ends. CDR1 SGHNT and CDR2 YYREEE come from the germline V gene (reference sequence). CDR3 region: CASTISQGDGYTF. The CDR3 bases are TGTGCCAGCACAATCTCGCAGGGAGATGGCTACACCTTC. The whole variable domain, remainder taken from reference TRBV5-4 and TRBJ1-2, is ETGVTQSPTHLIKTRGQQVTLRCSSQSGHNTVSWYQQALGQGPQFIFQYYREEENGRGNFPPRFSGLQFPNYSSELNVNALELDDSALYLCASTISQGDGYTFGSGTRLTVV.

This sequence joins TRBV30 and TRBJ2-3; TRBD2 aligns across 7 bases. The V segment lost 1 base and the J segment 0 bases; nucleotides outside the gene matches: 1. The CDR3 loop spans 14 amino acids. Germline V lookup: CDR1 GTSNPN, CDR2 SVGIG (reference sequence). CDR3 residues: CAWSGGSSTDTQYF. CDR3 DNA sequence: TGTGCCTGGAGTGGCGGGAGCAGCACAGATACGCAGTATTTT.

This clonotype was detected a few times. This sequence joins TRBV5-1 and TRBJ2-1; D gene uncertain. The CDR3 is 15 amino acids. Germline V CDR1 and CDR2: SGHRS, YFSETQ. V dropped 0 bases and J dropped 4 bases, with 11 bases sitting between them. In DNA, the CDR3 is TGCGCCAGCAGCTTGGTTCTAGGACCATACAATGAGCAGTTCTTC. The encoded protein is CASSLVLGPYNEQFF.

This clonotype was seen at least ten times. The chain joins TRBV15 to TRBJ2-4; D unclear. CDR1 is LNHNV, CDR2 YYDKDF, per germline (reference sequence). This CDR3 has 14 residues. V was trimmed by 1 base and J by 6 bases, leaving 10 bases between them. CDR3 DNA: TGTGCCACCAGCAGAGTTGACGGAAGAAACATTCAGTACTTC. This codes for CATSRVDGRNIQYF.

The chain combines TRBV5-6 with TRBJ1-3; D is possibly TRBD1 (5 bases). V was pared by 3 bases and J by 0 bases, with 13 bases between. The CDR3 has 16 amino acids. Germline CDR1 SGHDT, CDR2 YYEEEE. The CDR3 loop is CASSSRGHFSGNTIYF. Written as DNA, the CDR3 is TGTGCCAGCAGCTCCCGTGGACATTTCTCTGGAAACACCATATATTTT.

V gene TRBV9 combines with J gene TRBJ2-7, with D tentatively TRBD1 (6 bases). V lost 0 bases and J lost 0, with 10 bases in between. Per the germline V gene, CDR1 is SGDLS and CDR2 is YYNGEE. The CDR3 consists of 15 residues. DNA for the CDR3: TGTGCCAGCAGCGTAGTAGGGGACAACTCCTACGAGCAGTACTTC. Amino acid sequence: CASSVVGDNSYEQYF.

This clonotype has only a few counts. The CDR3 DNA reads as TGTGCCAGCAGTGATAGCGGGAGGGCCCCAGATACGCAGTATTTT. Protein sequence: CASSDSGRAPDTQYF. The chain recombines TRBV2 with TRBJ2-3; 11 bases agree with TRBD2. V lost 3 bases to trimming and J lost 4 bases; unmatched junction nucleotides: 3. Germline V gives CDR1 SNHLY, CDR2 FYNNEI. The CDR3 covers 15 residues.

The chain is built from TRBV9 and TRBJ2-2; 7 bases are shared with TRBD2. V gave up 5 bases and J gave up 7 bases; unmatched junction bases: 17. The CDR3 loop spans 17 amino acids. The V gene's germline CDR1 is SGDLS and CDR2 YYNGEE. The CDR3 DNA reads as TGTGCCAGCAGTGAGAGAGGAGGGAGGGCCTCCGGCGGGGAGCTGTTTTTT. Its translation: CASSERGGRASGGELFF.

This clonotype was recorded a few times. The CDR3: CASSLVLNGYNEQFF. The CDR3 coding sequence is TGCGCCAGCAGCTTGGTATTGAATGGGTACAATGAGCAGTTCTTC. This chain joins TRBV5-1 and TRBJ2-1; D gene unclear. The germline V and J ends were trimmed by 0 bases and 4 bases, with 11 bases remaining between them. The CDR3 is made up of 15 amino acids. The germline V gene has CDR1 SGHRS and CDR2 YFSETQ.

This chain connects TRBV6-5 to TRBJ1-1; 7 bases line up with TRBD1. Germline-derived CDR1 and CDR2 are MNHEY and SVGAGI. V shed 5 bases and J 9 bases; nucleotides not matched to a gene: 3. CDR3 size: 11 residues. CDR3 in DNA: TGTGCCAGCAGTATGACAGGGAAAGCTTTCTTT. Its protein is CASSMTGKAFF.

This clonotype was counted a few times. This sequence joins TRBV7-8 and TRBJ2-1; tentatively, D is TRBD2 (5 bases). Trimming took off 3 bases at V and 8 bases at J, with 23 bases between the two ends. Germline V CDR1 and CDR2: SGHVS, FQNEAQ. The CDR3 consists of 17 residues. In nucleotides, the CDR3 is TGTGCCAGCAGCTTGCGCCCCGCGGGCCTTGGCAGCCATGAGCAGTTCTTC. Protein: CASSLRPAGLGSHEQFF.

This clonotype has more than one count but fewer than ten. The chain links TRBV20-1 to TRBJ2-5, with 13 bases matching TRBD2. The CDR3 runs 16 residues. Germline CDR1 is DFQATT and CDR2 is SNEGSKA (reference sequence). J was trimmed by 2 bases and V by 5 bases; bases with no gene match: 8. CDR3 protein: CSAQVPGLAGQETQYF. As DNA, the CDR3 is TGCAGTGCTCAGGTACCGGGACTAGCGGGACAAGAGACCCAGTACTTC.

This clonotype has ten or more counts. The rearrangement uses TRBV12-3 or TRBV12-4 and TRBJ2-1; unclear D gene. Trimming stripped 2 bases from V and 6 bases from J, with 8 bases between. The CDR3 runs 13 residues. This CDR3 is CASSLRVPNEQFF. The CDR3 nucleotides are TGTGCCAGCAGTTTAAGGGTCCCCAATGAGCAGTTCTTC.

V usage is TRBV28 and J usage is TRBJ2-7, with a possible D match to TRBD2 (6 bases). Trimming left V 2 bases short and J 3 bases short, with 23 bases between. This CDR3 has 18 residues. CDR1 MDHEN and CDR2 SYDVKM come from the germline V gene. CDR3 DNA: TGTGCCAGCAGTTTACCGCCGAGCGGGCTTCCCAGGATCTACGAGCAGTACTTC. It encodes CASSLPPSGLPRIYEQYF.

The chain combines TRBV30 with TRBJ2-2; 9 bases fit TRBD2. Germline V gene data show CDR1 as GTSNPN and CDR2 as SVGIG (reference sequence). V shed 1 base and J 3 bases; nucleotides not matched to a gene: 9. The CDR3 has 17 residues. The CDR3 here is CAWSGNSGSADTGELFF. In DNA form, the CDR3 reads TGTGCCTGGAGTGGAAATAGCGGGAGTGCGGACACCGGGGAGCTGTTTTTT.

This clonotype has more than one count but fewer than ten. The chain has TRBV5-1 and TRBJ1-1; 9 bases map to TRBD1. The V gene end was trimmed by 4 bases and the J gene end by 0 bases; junction bases not matched to a gene: 13. Germline-derived CDR1 and CDR2 are SGHRS and YFSETQ. The CDR3 is 18 residues long. The CDR3 spells CASSQSTGGWGMNTEAFF. The CDR3 bases are TGCGCCAGCAGCCAAAGCACAGGGGGCTGGGGAATGAACACTGAAGCTTTCTTT.

In its sample, this clonotype was seen a few times. The chain employs TRBV6-5 and TRBJ2-1; D is perhaps TRBD2 (6 bases). Germline values: CDR1 MNHEY, CDR2 SVGAGI. The CDR3 totals 15 residues. The V end was cut by 4 bases, the J end by 0 bases, with 10 bases between. CDR3 protein: CASSWRASSYNEQFF. The CDR3 DNA sequence: TGTGCCAGCAGTTGGAGGGCCAGCTCCTACAATGAGCAGTTCTTC.

The J gene is TRBJ1-1, the V gene TRBV29-1; weak D call: TRBD1 (5 bases). Trimming stripped 7 bases from V and 4 bases from J, with 13 bases between. Germline assignment: CDR1 SQVTM and CDR2 ANQGSEA. The CDR3 extends over 12 amino acids. In DNA form, the CDR3 reads TGCAGCGGCGGGGAGGGGAGCACTGAAGCTTTCTTT. Its protein product is CSGGEGSTEAFF.

This clonotype occurred a few times. The chain recombines TRBV5-1 with TRBJ2-1, with TRBD2 identical over 9 bases. Trimming took 3 bases from V and 2 from J; bases not matched to a gene: 3. CDR1 is SGHRS and CDR2 is YFSETQ in the germline V gene. The CDR3 runs 15 residues. The CDR3 DNA reads as TGCGCCAGCAGCTCGCGACTAGCGGCCTACAATGAGCAGTTCTTC. As protein: CASSSRLAAYNEQFF.